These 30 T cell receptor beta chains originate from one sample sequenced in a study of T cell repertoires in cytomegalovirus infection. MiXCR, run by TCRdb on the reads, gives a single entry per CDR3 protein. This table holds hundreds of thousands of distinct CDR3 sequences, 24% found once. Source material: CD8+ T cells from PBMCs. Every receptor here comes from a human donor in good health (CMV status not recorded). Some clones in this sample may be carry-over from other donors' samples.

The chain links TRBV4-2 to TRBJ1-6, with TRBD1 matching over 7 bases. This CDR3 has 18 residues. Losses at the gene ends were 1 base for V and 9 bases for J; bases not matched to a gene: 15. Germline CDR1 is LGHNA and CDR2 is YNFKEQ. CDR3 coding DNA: TGTGCCAGCAGCCAAGTATCCCTTAGGGAGGGGGCTGGTTCACCCCTCCACTTT. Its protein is CASSQVSLREGAGSPLHF.

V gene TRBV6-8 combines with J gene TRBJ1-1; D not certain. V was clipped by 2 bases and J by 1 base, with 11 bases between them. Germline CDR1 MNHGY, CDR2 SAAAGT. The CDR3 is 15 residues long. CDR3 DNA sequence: TGTGCCAGCAGTTACGATCTAGGACCGAACACTGAAGCTTTCTTT. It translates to CASSYDLGPNTEAFF.

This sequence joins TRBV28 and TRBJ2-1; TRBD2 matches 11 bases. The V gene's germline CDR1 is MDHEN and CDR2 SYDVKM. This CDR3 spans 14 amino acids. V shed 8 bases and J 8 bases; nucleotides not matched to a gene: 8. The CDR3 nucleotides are TGTGCCAGCCTAGCGGGGGGCCGCTTTTATGAGCAGTTCTTC. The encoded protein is CASLAGGRFYEQFF. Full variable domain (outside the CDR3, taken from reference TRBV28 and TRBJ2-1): DVKVTQSSRYLVKRTGEKVFLECVQDMDHENMFWYRQDPGLGLRLIYFSYDVKMKEKGDIPEGYSVSREKKERFSLILESASTNQTSMYLCASLAGGRFYEQFFGPGTRLTVL.

The CDR3: CASSRRTLQGNGYTF. The CDR3 nucleotides are TGCGCCAGCAGCCGTAGAACGTTACAGGGGAATGGCTACACCTTC. The chain is built from TRBV4-1 and TRBJ1-2; 7 nucleotides agree with TRBD1. J lost 6 bases, V lost 4 bases, and 11 bases had no gene match. Germline V gene data show CDR1 as MGHRA and CDR2 as YSYEKL. There are 15 residues in the CDR3.

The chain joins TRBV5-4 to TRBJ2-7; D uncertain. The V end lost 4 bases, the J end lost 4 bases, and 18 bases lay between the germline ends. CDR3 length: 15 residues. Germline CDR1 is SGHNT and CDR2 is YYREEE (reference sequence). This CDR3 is CASSPGHDPSYEQYF. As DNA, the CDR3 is TGTGCCAGCAGCCCCGGCCACGATCCCTCTTACGAGCAGTACTTC. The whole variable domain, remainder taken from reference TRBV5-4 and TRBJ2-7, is ETGVTQSPTHLIKTRGQQVTLRCSSQSGHNTVSWYQQALGQGPQFIFQYYREEENGRGNFPPRFSGLQFPNYSSELNVNALELDDSALYLCASSPGHDPSYEQYFGPGTRLTVT.

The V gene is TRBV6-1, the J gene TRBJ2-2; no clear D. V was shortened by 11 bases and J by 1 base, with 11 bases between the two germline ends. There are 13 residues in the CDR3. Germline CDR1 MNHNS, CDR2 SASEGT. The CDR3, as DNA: TGTGCCGGTATTACAGTGAACACCGGGGAGCTGTTTTTT. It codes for CAGITVNTGELFF.

CDR3 DNA: TGTGCCAGCAGCCCGCTTAGCGGCTCAGGGGAAGATACGCAGTATTTT. Amino acids: CASSPLSGSGEDTQYF. V and J are TRBV6-1 and TRBJ2-3; D may be TRBD1 or TRBD2 (6 bases each). This CDR3 has 16 residues. The V and J ends lost 6 bases and 5 bases respectively, with 21 bases between them. The germline V gene encodes CDR1 MNHNS and CDR2 SASEGT.

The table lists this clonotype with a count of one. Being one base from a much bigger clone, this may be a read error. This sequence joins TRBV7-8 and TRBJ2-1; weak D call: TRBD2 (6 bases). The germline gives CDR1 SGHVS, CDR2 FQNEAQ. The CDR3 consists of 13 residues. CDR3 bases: TGTGTCAGCAGTAGCGGCCCCTACAATGAGCAGTTCTTC. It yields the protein CVSSSGPYNEQFF.

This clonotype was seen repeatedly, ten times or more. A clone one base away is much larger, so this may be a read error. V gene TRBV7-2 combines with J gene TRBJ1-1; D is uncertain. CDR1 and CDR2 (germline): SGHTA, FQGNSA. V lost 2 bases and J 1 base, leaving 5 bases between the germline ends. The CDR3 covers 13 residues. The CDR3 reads CASSLWPNTEAFF. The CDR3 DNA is TGTGCCAGCAGCTTATGGCCGAACACTGAAGCTTTCTTT.

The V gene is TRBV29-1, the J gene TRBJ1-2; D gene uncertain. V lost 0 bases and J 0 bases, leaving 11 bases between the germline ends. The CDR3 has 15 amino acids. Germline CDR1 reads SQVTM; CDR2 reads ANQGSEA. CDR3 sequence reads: CSVEDPDGPNYGYTF. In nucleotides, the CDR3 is TGCAGCGTTGAAGATCCTGACGGCCCTAACTATGGCTACACCTTC.

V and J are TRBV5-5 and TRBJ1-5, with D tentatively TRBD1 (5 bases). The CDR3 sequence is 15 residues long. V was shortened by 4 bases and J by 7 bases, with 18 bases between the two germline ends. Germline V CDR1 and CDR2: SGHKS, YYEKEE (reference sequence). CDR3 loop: CASSSLEGPGQPQHF. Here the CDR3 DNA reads TGTGCCAGCAGCAGCTTGGAGGGCCCAGGGCAGCCCCAGCATTTT.

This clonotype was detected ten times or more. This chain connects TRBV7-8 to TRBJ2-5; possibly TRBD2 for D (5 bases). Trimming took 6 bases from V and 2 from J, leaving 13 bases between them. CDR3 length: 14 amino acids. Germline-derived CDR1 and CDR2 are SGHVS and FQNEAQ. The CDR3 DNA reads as TGTGCCAGCAGAGTCCCGGGGTTACAAGAGACCCAGTACTTC. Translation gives CASRVPGLQETQYF.

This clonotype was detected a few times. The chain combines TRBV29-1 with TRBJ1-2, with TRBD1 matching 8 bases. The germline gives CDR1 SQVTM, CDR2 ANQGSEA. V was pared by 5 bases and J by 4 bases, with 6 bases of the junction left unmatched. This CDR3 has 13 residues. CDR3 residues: CSVSDRGGYGYTF. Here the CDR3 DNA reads TGCAGCGTTAGCGACAGGGGAGGCTATGGCTACACCTTC. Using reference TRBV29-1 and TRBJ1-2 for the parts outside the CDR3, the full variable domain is SAVISQKPSRDICQRGTSLTIQCQVDSQVTMMFWYRQQPGQSLTLIATANQGSEATYESGFVIDKFPISRPNLTFSTLTVSNMSPEDSSIYLCSVSDRGGYGYTFGSGTRLTVV.

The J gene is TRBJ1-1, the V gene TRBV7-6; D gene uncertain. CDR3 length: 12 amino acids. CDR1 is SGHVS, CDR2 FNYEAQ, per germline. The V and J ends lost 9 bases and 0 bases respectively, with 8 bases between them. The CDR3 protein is CARSAMNTEAFF. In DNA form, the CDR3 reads TGTGCCAGGTCGGCCATGAACACTGAAGCTTTCTTT.

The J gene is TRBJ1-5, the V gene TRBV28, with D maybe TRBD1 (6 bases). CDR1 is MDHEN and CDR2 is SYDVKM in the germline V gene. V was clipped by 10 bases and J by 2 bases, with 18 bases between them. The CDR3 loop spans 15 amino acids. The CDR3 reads CATLFLGQRNQPQHF. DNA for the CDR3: TGTGCCACCCTCTTTCTGGGACAACGCAATCAGCCCCAGCATTTT.

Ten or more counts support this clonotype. For the CDR3, the DNA is TGCAGTGCTAGAGAGAAACAGAAGGGGTCCTATGGCTACACCTTC. Its translation is CSAREKQKGSYGYTF. The chain is built from TRBV20-1 and TRBJ1-2; a possible D gene is TRBD1 (5 bases). Germline-derived CDR1 and CDR2 are DFQATT and SNEGSKA (reference sequence). Between the trimmed V and J ends, which lost 0 bases and 4 bases, there was a span of 15 bases. This CDR3 has 15 amino acids.

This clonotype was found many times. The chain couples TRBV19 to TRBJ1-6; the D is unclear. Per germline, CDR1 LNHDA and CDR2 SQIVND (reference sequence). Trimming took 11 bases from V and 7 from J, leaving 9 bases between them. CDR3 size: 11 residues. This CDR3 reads CASGWNSPLHF. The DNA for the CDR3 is TGTGCCTCGGGCTGGAATTCACCCCTCCACTTT.

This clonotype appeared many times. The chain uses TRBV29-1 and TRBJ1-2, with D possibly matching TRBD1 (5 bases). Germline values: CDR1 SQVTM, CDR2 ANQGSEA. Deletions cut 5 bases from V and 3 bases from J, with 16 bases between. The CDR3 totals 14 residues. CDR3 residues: CSVSPAVGHYGYTF. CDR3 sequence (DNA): TGCAGCGTTTCCCCCGCCGTGGGACACTATGGCTACACCTTC. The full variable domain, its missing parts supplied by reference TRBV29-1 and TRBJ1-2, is SAVISQKPSRDICQRGTSLTIQCQVDSQVTMMFWYRQQPGQSLTLIATANQGSEATYESGFVIDKFPISRPNLTFSTLTVSNMSPEDSSIYLCSVSPAVGHYGYTFGSGTRLTVV.

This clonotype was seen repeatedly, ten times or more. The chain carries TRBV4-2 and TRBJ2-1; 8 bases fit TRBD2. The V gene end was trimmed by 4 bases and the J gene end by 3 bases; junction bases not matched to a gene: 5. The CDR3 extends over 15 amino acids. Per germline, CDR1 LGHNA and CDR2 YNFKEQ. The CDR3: CASSPLAGLYNEQFF. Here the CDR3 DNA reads TGTGCCAGCAGCCCCTTAGCGGGGCTCTACAATGAGCAGTTCTTC.

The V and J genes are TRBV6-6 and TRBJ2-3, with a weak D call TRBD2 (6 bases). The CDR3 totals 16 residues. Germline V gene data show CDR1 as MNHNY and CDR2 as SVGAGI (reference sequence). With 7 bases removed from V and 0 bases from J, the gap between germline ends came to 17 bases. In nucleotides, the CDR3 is TGTGCCAGCAAATTCGGACTAAAACTGAGCACAGATACGCAGTATTTT. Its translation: CASKFGLKLSTDTQYF.

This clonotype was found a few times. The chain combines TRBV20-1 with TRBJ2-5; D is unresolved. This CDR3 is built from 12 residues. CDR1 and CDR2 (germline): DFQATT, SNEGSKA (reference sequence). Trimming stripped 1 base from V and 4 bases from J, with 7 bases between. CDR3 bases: TGCAGTGCTAGAGGACTCCGAGAGACCCAGTACTTC. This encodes CSARGLRETQYF.

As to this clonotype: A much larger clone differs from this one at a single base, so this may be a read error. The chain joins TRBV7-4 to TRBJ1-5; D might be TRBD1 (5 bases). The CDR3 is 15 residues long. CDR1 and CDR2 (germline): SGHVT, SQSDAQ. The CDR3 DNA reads TGTGCCAGCAGCTTAGGGGGGAATCGGAATCGGCCCCAGCATTTT. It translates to CASSLGGNRNRPQHF.

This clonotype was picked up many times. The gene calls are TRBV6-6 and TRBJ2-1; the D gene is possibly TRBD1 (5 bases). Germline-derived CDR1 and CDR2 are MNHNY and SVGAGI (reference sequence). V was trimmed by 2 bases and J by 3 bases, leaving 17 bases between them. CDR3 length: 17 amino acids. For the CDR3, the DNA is TGTGCCAGCAGTTACGGCCCCCTGACAGAAATCTACAATGAGCAGTTCTTC. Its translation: CASSYGPLTEIYNEQFF.

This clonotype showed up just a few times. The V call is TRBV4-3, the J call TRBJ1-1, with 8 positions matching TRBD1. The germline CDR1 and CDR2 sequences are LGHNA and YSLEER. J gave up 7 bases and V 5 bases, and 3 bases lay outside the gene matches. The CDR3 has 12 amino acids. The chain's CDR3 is CASSTGGNEAFF. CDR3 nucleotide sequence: TGCGCCAGCAGCACAGGGGGAAATGAAGCTTTCTTT.

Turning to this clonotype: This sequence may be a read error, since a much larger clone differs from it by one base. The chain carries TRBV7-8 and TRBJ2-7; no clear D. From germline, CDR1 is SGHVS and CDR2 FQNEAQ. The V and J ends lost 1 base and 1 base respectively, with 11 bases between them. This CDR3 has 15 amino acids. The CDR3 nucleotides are TGTGCCAGCAGCTTAGAGACGACGATTTCCTACGAGCAGTACTTC. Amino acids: CASSLETTISYEQYF.

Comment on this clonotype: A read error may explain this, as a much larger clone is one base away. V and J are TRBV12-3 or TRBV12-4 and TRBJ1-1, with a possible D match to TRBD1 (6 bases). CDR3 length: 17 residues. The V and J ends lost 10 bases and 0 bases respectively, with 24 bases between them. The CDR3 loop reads CANSTPSDSRLNTEAFF. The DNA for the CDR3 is TGTGCCAACAGCACCCCTTCGGACAGTAGATTGAACACTGAAGCTTTCTTT.

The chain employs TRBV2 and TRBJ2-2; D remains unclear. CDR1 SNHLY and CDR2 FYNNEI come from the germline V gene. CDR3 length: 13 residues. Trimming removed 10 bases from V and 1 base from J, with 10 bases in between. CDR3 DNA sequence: TGTGCCACCCTAAGAGGGAACACCGGGGAGCTGTTTTTT. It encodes CATLRGNTGELFF.

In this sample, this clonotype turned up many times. The chain's CDR3 is CASSFFLSGNTIYF. The CDR3 region has the DNA TGTGCCAGCAGCTTTTTTCTCTCTGGAAACACCATATATTTT. V gene TRBV7-2 combines with J gene TRBJ1-3; D is unresolved. Germline V gives CDR1 SGHTA, CDR2 FQGNSA. This CDR3 has 14 residues. With 3 bases removed from V and 0 bases from J, the gap between germline ends came to 6 bases.

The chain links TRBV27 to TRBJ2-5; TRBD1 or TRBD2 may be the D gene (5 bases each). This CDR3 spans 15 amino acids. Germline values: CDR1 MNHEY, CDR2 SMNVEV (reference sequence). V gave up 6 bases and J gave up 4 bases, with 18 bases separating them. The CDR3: CASRTRGARTETQYF. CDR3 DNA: TGTGCCAGCAGGACTCGAGGGGCAAGGACAGAGACCCAGTACTTC.

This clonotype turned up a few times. CDR3 sequence (DNA): TGTGCCAGCAGCTTTCCCGGGACAGATTTTGGCTACACCTTC. It encodes CASSFPGTDFGYTF. The chain uses TRBV7-9 and TRBJ1-2, with TRBD1 identical over 7 bases. CDR1 is SEHNR and CDR2 is FQNEAQ in the germline V gene (reference sequence). Unmatched junction bases numbered 8, after V lost 3 bases and J lost 7 bases. The CDR3 is 14 amino acids.